This record looks at one T cell receptor (beta chain) sequence and its context. The germline V and J ends were trimmed by 1 base and 1 base, with 10 bases remaining between them. Germline V gene data show CDR1 as SGHVS and CDR2 as FQNEAQ. There are 15 residues in the CDR3. In Seattle, patients joined the study during active infection and were tracked longitudinally. The entry originates in a study of blood T cell repertoires in COVID-19. The overall study: T cells, B-cell-depleted T cells, or PBMCs supplied cDNA or gDNA.

Per the authors' pipeline: How many nucleated cells were present was estimated from reference gene primer amplification. Profiling relied on immunoSEQ multiplex PCR, and the TCRdb table lists in-frame clones only, not all of them. The DNA was the basis for D and trimming; V, J and clone size are from that table. The sample includes approximately 350,000 clones, more than 70% of them seen just once. The V gene is TRBV7-8, the J gene TRBJ1-1; a possible D gene is TRBD1 (5 bases). This TCR derives from a woman aged 25 to 45 with COVID-19, enrolled during active disease. Sequencing was performed on peripheral blood. In DNA form, the CDR3 reads TGTGCCAGCAGCTTAGGTTTTCAGGGGAACACTGAAGCTTTCTTT. Translated: CASSLGFQGNTEAFF.